Presented here are 21 T cell receptor beta chains from one specimen sequenced in a study of shared clonotypes between healthy human individuals. Repertoires were generated with immunoSEQ multiplex PCR, while TCRdb's copy carries only in-frame clones and drops some. The sample holds more than 1.2 million clones, about 98.5% seen once. Sequenced material: naive CD4+ T cells sorted from blood. The subset was: CD45RA+ positively selected. These receptors were collected from a man under 40 in good health.

The gene calls are TRBV9 and TRBJ2-3; 11 bases are shared with TRBD2. V shed 7 bases and J 2 bases; nucleotides not matched to a gene: 3. From germline, CDR1 is SGDLS and CDR2 YYNGEE. CDR3 length: 14 residues. The CDR3 is CASGLAGSTDTQYF. The DNA of the CDR3 is TGTGCCAGCGGACTAGCGGGCTCCACAGATACGCAGTATTTT.

The V gene is TRBV7-2, the J gene TRBJ1-3; D gene uncertain. CDR1 is SGHTA and CDR2 is FQGNSA in the germline V gene. The CDR3 runs to 15 residues. V was clipped by 3 bases and J by 5 bases, with 14 bases between them. The CDR3 loop is CASSFQQERRNTIYF. The CDR3 DNA reads TGTGCCAGCAGCTTCCAACAAGAACGTCGAAACACCATATATTTT.

This clone was seen once. This sequence joins TRBV7-3 and TRBJ1-1; D remains ambiguous. The CDR3 runs 12 residues. Trimming took off 5 bases at V and 5 bases at J, with 9 bases between the two ends. Germline assignment: CDR1 SGHTA and CDR2 FQGTGA. The CDR3 bases are TGTGCCAGCAGCGGGCCTGGAACTGAAGCTTTCTTT. Translated: CASSGPGTEAFF.

The J gene is TRBJ2-1, the V gene TRBV6-5, with 11 bases matching TRBD2. V gave up 10 bases and J gave up 10 bases; unmatched junction bases: 9. This CDR3 comprises 13 residues. CDR1 is MNHEY and CDR2 is SVGAGI in the germline V gene. The CDR3 nucleotides read TGTGCCACCAACCCCTTAGCGGGAGGGGAGCAGTTCTTC. Protein: CATNPLAGGEQFF.

This chain uses TRBV18 with TRBJ2-2; D might be TRBD1 (6 bases). From germline, CDR1 is KGHSH and CDR2 LQKENI. The length of the CDR3 is 15 residues. The V end was cut by 0 bases, the J end by 6 bases, with 11 bases between. CDR3 protein: CASSPPTRGAGELFF. The CDR3 nucleotides are TGTGCCAGCTCACCACCGACCAGGGGAGCCGGGGAGCTGTTTTTT. Filled out from reference TRBV18 and TRBJ2-2, the complete variable domain reads NAGVMQNPRHLVRRRGQEARLRCSPMKGHSHVYWYRQLPEEGLKFMVYLQKENIIDESGMPKERFSAEFPKEGPSILRIQQVVRGDSAAYFCASSPPTRGAGELFFGEGSRLTVL.

This clone has a single count. The chain carries TRBV11-3 and TRBJ2-7, with 11 bases aligning to TRBD1. The junction had 4 bases not matched to a gene; V was cut back by 5 bases and J by 4 bases. The CDR3 is made up of 14 amino acids. From germline, CDR1 is SGHNT and CDR2 YENEEA. The CDR3 region has the DNA TGTGCCAGCAGCCCCCGGGACAGGGGGTACGAGCAGTACTTC. Translating gives CASSPRDRGYEQYF.

CDR3 nucleotide sequence: TGTGCCAGCAGCTTAGCGGGGGACCTCTCCTACAATGAGCAGTTCTTC. Translated, it gives CASSLAGDLSYNEQFF. The chain recombines TRBV7-2 with TRBJ2-1, with D tentatively TRBD1 or TRBD2 (5 bases each). V lost 0 bases and J lost 0, with 9 bases in between. The CDR3 runs to 16 residues. Germline assignment: CDR1 SGHTA and CDR2 FQGNSA.

This clone has only one observation. Other DNA sequences in this specimen translate into the identical CDR3. This chain's CDR3 is CASSFRGTEAFF. CDR3 DNA: TGTGCCAGCAGTTTCAGAGGAACTGAAGCTTTCTTT. The chain has TRBV28 and TRBJ1-1, with D uncertain. The CDR3 sequence is 12 residues long. V shed 3 bases and J shed 5 bases, with 7 bases lying between them. Germline-derived CDR1 and CDR2 are MDHEN and SYDVKM.

The chain uses TRBV7-3 and TRBJ2-7, with TRBD2 as a possible D gene (6 bases). The ends were cut back, 5 bases at V and 6 bases at J, with 17 bases in the middle. There are 14 residues in the CDR3. Germline CDR1 is SGHTA and CDR2 is FQGTGA. Here the CDR3 DNA reads TGTGCCAGCAGCCTATGGAACCGGGACTCCGAGCAGTACTTC. It specifies CASSLWNRDSEQYF.

The chain is built from TRBV5-1 and TRBJ1-1; possible D gene TRBD1, 5 bases. The CDR3 covers 16 residues. Germline lookup yields CDR1 SGHRS and CDR2 YFSETQ. V was cut by 1 base and J by 0 bases, with 13 bases left in between. CDR3 DNA sequence: TGCGCCAGCAGCTTGCAGGGCCTGGGACTGAACACTGAAGCTTTCTTT. Translating gives CASSLQGLGLNTEAFF.

The chain recombines TRBV10-3 with TRBJ2-5, with D uncertain. V lost 2 bases and J lost 0, with 7 bases in between. The CDR3 is 14 amino acids. The germline CDR1 and CDR2 sequences are ENHRY and SYGVKD. The CDR3 DNA reads TGTGCCATCAGTGAGCGGCAGAACCAAGAGACCCAGTACTTC. Its translation is CAISERQNQETQYF.

The chain couples TRBV10-1 to TRBJ1-3; D is unresolved. Germline-derived CDR1 and CDR2 are WNHNN and SYGVQD (reference sequence). V was pared by 6 bases and J by 2 bases, with 8 bases between. The CDR3 runs to 13 residues. CDR3 in DNA: TGCGCCAGCAGGAGAGATCCTGGAAACACCATATATTTT. This codes for CASRRDPGNTIYF.

The V call is TRBV6-5, the J call TRBJ2-3; TRBD2 matches 8 bases. The V and J ends lost 6 bases and 14 bases, in that order; junction bases with no gene match: 10. This CDR3 has 12 residues. Germline V gene sequence: CDR1 MNHEY, CDR2 SVGAGI. CDR3 nucleotide sequence: TGTGCCAGCAGATCCCCCGGGACTAGGAGGTATTTT. Amino acids: CASRSPGTRRYF.

CDR3 sequence: CASSKTFQGETQYF. CDR3 DNA: TGTGCCAGCAGCAAGACCTTCCAAGGGGAGACCCAGTACTTC. The chain is built from TRBV11-2 and TRBJ2-5; D is unresolved. The CDR3 loop spans 14 amino acids. CDR1 and CDR2 from the germline V gene are SGHAT and FQNNGV. The V gene lost 5 bases and the J gene lost 5 bases, with 15 bases spanning the gap.

V and J are TRBV9 and TRBJ1-5; 10 bases fit TRBD1. The CDR3 is made up of 16 amino acids. From germline, CDR1 is SGDLS and CDR2 YYNGEE. The J segment lost 9 bases and the V segment lost 2 bases, leaving 11 bases of the junction unmatched. The DNA for the CDR3 is TGTGCCAGCAGCGTTGGGACAGGGGCCGCCGAGGGGCCCCAGCATTTT. Translating it yields CASSVGTGAAEGPQHF.

The chain combines TRBV5-1 with TRBJ2-3, with TRBD2 matching over 16 bases. Germline assignment: CDR1 SGHRS and CDR2 YFSETQ. Trimming removed 0 bases from V and 1 base from J; junction bases left unmatched: 5. This CDR3 region has 19 residues. CDR3 protein: CASSLEGLAGGPGTDTQYF. The CDR3 bases are TGCGCCAGCAGCTTGGAGGGACTAGCGGGAGGGCCGGGCACAGATACGCAGTATTTT.

J is TRBJ1-2 and V is TRBV7-9; 7 bases map to TRBD1. With V trimmed by 5 bases and J by 4 bases, 16 bases remained unmatched. The germline V gene has CDR1 SEHNR and CDR2 FQNEAQ (reference sequence). The CDR3 covers 17 residues. CDR3: CASSPIYLQGVFYGYTF. CDR3 coding DNA: TGTGCCAGCAGCCCCATATACCTCCAGGGGGTTTTCTATGGCTACACCTTC. Looking up the rest from reference TRBV7-9 and TRBJ1-2 gives the full variable domain: DTGVSQNPRHKITKRGQNVTFRCDPISEHNRLYWYRQTLGQGPEFLTYFQNEAQLEKSRLLSDRFSAERPKGSFSTLEIQRTEQGDSAMYLCASSPIYLQGVFYGYTFGSGTRLTVV.

The chain has TRBV18 and TRBJ2-6; 8 positions match TRBD2. Unmatched junction bases numbered 11, after V lost 3 bases and J lost 1 base. Germline CDR1 is KGHSH and CDR2 is LQKENI. The CDR3 consists of 19 residues. The CDR3 DNA is TGTGCCAGCTCACCCATCAGCGGGAGAGGGCCTTCTGGGGCCAACGTCCTGACTTTC. Its translation is CASSPISGRGPSGANVLTF.

The chain carries TRBV28 and TRBJ2-5; TRBD1 might be the D (6 bases). V was shortened by 6 bases and J by 5 bases, with 16 bases between the two germline ends. Germline V gene data show CDR1 as MDHEN and CDR2 as SYDVKM. The CDR3 extends over 14 amino acids. CDR3 nucleotides: TGTGCCAGCAGCACGGCTGGGGGCGGGGAGACCCAGTACTTC. Translation: CASSTAGGGETQYF.

V gene TRBV29-1 combines with J gene TRBJ1-1; D call uncertain. Germline V gene data show CDR1 as SQVTM and CDR2 as ANQGSEA. Deletions cut 3 bases from V and 0 bases from J, with 11 bases between. CDR3 size: 14 residues. The CDR3, as DNA: TGCAGCGTTGAGAGGGTCACGGTGAACACTGAAGCTTTCTTT. Translation: CSVERVTVNTEAFF.

V usage is TRBV19 and J usage is TRBJ2-1; no clear D. Germline V gene sequence: CDR1 LNHDA, CDR2 SQIVND (reference sequence). V was pared by 1 base and J by 9 bases, with 13 bases between. This CDR3 is built from 14 residues. In nucleotides, the CDR3 is TGTGCCAGTAGTATAGGTTCACTCCTCGGTGAGCAGTTCTTC. Translation gives CASSIGSLLGEQFF. Supplemented by reference TRBV19 and TRBJ2-1, the full variable domain reads DGGITQSPKYLFRKEGQNVTLSCEQNLNHDAMYWYRQDPGQGLRLIYYSQIVNDFQKGDIAEGYSVSREKKESFPLTVTSAQKNPTAFYLCASSIGSLLGEQFFGPGTRLTVL.